The 28 T cell receptor beta chains listed next were all sequenced from one sample in a study of shared clonotypes between healthy human individuals. Assay: immunoSEQ multiplex PCR; the TCRdb copy retains only in-frame clones and omits some. There are around 2,000,000 clones in the sample; roughly 95% occur only once, and under 1.5% lies in the top ten. Terminally differentiated effector memory CD45RA+ cells were left out of the naive CD8 fraction, which was CD45RO-negative and positively selected for CCR7. Material: naive CD8+ T cells sorted from blood. These receptors were obtained from a man younger than 30 in good health.

The V gene is TRBV7-9, the J gene TRBJ2-7, with D perhaps TRBD1 (6 bases). Trimming stripped 4 bases from V and 3 bases from J, with 25 bases between. The CDR3 loop spans 18 amino acids. The germline V gene has CDR1 SEHNR and CDR2 FQNEAQ (reference sequence). Written as DNA, the CDR3 is TGTGCCAGCAGCTCTATGACAGGCGCCCTCGGTGGTCTCTACGAGCAGTACTTC. Translated: CASSSMTGALGGLYEQYF.

The rearrangement uses TRBV2 and TRBJ1-5; D is undetermined. Looked up from germline, CDR1 is SNHLY and CDR2 is FYNNEI. The CDR3 spans 15 residues. V lost 6 bases and J 4 bases, leaving 16 bases between the germline ends. CDR3 sequence reads: CASRDETSLNQPQHF. Here the CDR3 DNA reads TGTGCCAGCAGGGACGAGACAAGTTTGAATCAGCCCCAGCATTTT.

V is TRBV2 and J is TRBJ1-1; no definite D call. This CDR3 is 11 amino acids long. Germline CDR1 is SNHLY and CDR2 is FYNNEI. Trimming removed 7 bases at V and 1 base at J, with 4 bases between. Written as DNA, the CDR3 is TGTGCCAGCATGGCGAACACTGAAGCTTTCTTT. This gives the protein CASMANTEAFF.

The V call is TRBV5-1, the J call TRBJ1-2; D gene unclear. The V end lost 3 bases, the J end lost 4 bases, and 19 bases lay between the germline ends. This CDR3 region has 16 residues. CDR1 and CDR2 (germline): SGHRS, YFSETQ. Written as DNA, the CDR3 is TGCGCCAGCAGCTCTAAGGACCTATCAGACCCCTATGGCTACACCTTC. This encodes CASSSKDLSDPYGYTF.

The chain uses TRBV5-6 and TRBJ2-7; TRBD2 matches at 10 bases. The CDR3 has 17 amino acids. J lost 4 bases, V lost 0 bases, and 10 bases had no gene match. The germline CDR1 and CDR2 sequences are SGHDT and YYEEEE. CDR3 coding DNA: TGTGCCAGCAGCTTGGCGTCTAGCGGGAGTGTAACTTACGAGCAGTACTTC. Translation: CASSLASSGSVTYEQYF.

This rearrangement joins TRBV2 to TRBJ1-5; 7 positions match TRBD1. Germline CDR1 reads SNHLY; CDR2 reads FYNNEI. The V gene end was trimmed by 5 bases and the J gene end by 6 bases; junction bases not matched to a gene: 13. This CDR3 has 16 amino acids. The CDR3 DNA sequence: TGTGCCAGCAGTCCCTCCTTAAGACAGGGACCTCAGCCCCAGCATTTT. As protein: CASSPSLRQGPQPQHF.

V is TRBV6-6 and J is TRBJ2-7; no clear D gene. The CDR3 loop spans 15 amino acids. The germline gives CDR1 MNHNY, CDR2 SVGAGI (reference sequence). With 6 bases removed from V and 6 bases from J, the gap between germline ends came to 21 bases. The CDR3, as DNA: TGTGCCAGCAGACCCCTAGAAAATTCCTACTTCGAGCAGTACTTC. Residues: CASRPLENSYFEQYF.

The chain combines TRBV6-5 with TRBJ2-5; D perhaps matches TRBD1 (6 bases). The germline V gene encodes CDR1 MNHEY and CDR2 SVGAGI. Trimming stripped 4 bases from V and 5 bases from J, with 20 bases between. The CDR3 has 16 amino acids. DNA of the CDR3: TGTGCCAGCAGTTCCGAGATAGTACAGGGTGGGGAGACCCAGTACTTC. Amino acids: CASSSEIVQGGETQYF.

The chain recombines TRBV25-1 with TRBJ2-7; D is possibly TRBD1 or TRBD2 (5 bases each). The CDR3 totals 16 residues. Trimming stripped 6 bases from V and 0 bases from J, with 18 bases between. Germline V gene lookup returns CDR1 MGHDK and CDR2 SYGVNS. DNA of the CDR3: TGTGCCAGCAGCCCGGGGCAGGGTCCATTCTCCTACGAGCAGTACTTC. Translation gives CASSPGQGPFSYEQYF.

This chain connects TRBV6-1 to TRBJ2-1; D is unclear. Germline V gives CDR1 MNHNS, CDR2 SASEGT. CDR3 length equals 15 residues. With 3 bases removed from V and 10 bases from J, the gap between germline ends came to 19 bases. Written as DNA, the CDR3 is TGTGCCAGCAGTGAGTGGTACTCTGAATTAGGGGAGCAGTTCTTC. This sequence encodes CASSEWYSELGEQFF.

For this clone: In the same sample, other DNA sequences code for this CDR3. The chain couples TRBV28 to TRBJ1-5, with no clear D. V dropped 3 bases and J dropped 4 bases, with 10 bases sitting between them. Germline V gene sequence: CDR1 MDHEN, CDR2 SYDVKM. This CDR3 is built from 14 residues. The CDR3 loop is CASSLLAGNQPQHF. The CDR3 coding sequence is TGTGCCAGCAGTTTGCTGGCCGGTAATCAGCCCCAGCATTTT.

This rearrangement joins TRBV27 to TRBJ1-2; 7 bases are shared with TRBD1. Germline V gives CDR1 MNHEY, CDR2 SMNVEV (reference sequence). This CDR3 region has 16 residues. The V and J ends lost 3 bases and 8 bases, in that order; junction bases with no gene match: 15. The CDR3 here is CASSLNRGDRGEGYTF. The CDR3, as DNA: TGTGCCAGCAGTTTGAACCGGGGGGACAGAGGGGAGGGCTACACCTTC.

This clone was counted once. The chain joins TRBV4-1 to TRBJ2-1; the match to TRBD2 covers 8 bases. The CDR3 extends over 16 amino acids. With V trimmed by 5 bases and J by 0 bases, 6 bases remained unmatched. Germline V gene sequence: CDR1 MGHRA, CDR2 YSYEKL. The DNA of the CDR3 is TGCGCCAGCAGCAGCTTAGCGGGACGCTCCTACAATGAGCAGTTCTTC. It yields the protein CASSSLAGRSYNEQFF.

Note on this clone: Other DNA sequences in the sample encode the same CDR3. The chain links TRBV27 to TRBJ2-2; the D is unclear. The germline CDR1 and CDR2 sequences are MNHEY and SMNVEV (reference sequence). Between the trimmed V and J ends, which lost 3 bases and 7 bases, there was a span of 6 bases. The CDR3 is 12 residues long. CDR3: CASSFLSGELFF. The CDR3, as DNA: TGTGCCAGCAGTTTTCTTAGCGGGGAGCTGTTTTTT.

The rearrangement uses TRBV13 and TRBJ2-1; 10 bases match TRBD2. This CDR3 comprises 17 residues. Germline V gives CDR1 PRHDT, CDR2 FYEKMQ (reference sequence). The V gene end was trimmed by 5 bases and the J gene end by 2 bases; junction bases not matched to a gene: 9. CDR3 in DNA: TGTGCCAGCAGCCCCGAGGCTAGCGGGGGTGCCTACAATGAGCAGTTCTTC. It yields the protein CASSPEASGGAYNEQFF.

The chain joins TRBV30 to TRBJ1-2; 8 bases fit TRBD1. The CDR3 runs to 12 residues. The V gene end was trimmed by 8 bases and the J gene end by 1 base; junction bases not matched to a gene: 3. Germline CDR1 is GTSNPN and CDR2 is SVGIG (reference sequence). In DNA, the CDR3 is TGTGCCCGGACAGGGAATAACTATGGCTACACCTTC. This sequence encodes CARTGNNYGYTF.

The chain couples TRBV6-5 to TRBJ1-1; D is ambiguous. V shed 6 bases and J shed 1 base, with 12 bases lying between them. Germline V lookup: CDR1 MNHEY, CDR2 SVGAGI. The CDR3 runs to 14 residues. In DNA, the CDR3 is TGTGCCAGCAGCCCTCGCTGGACGAACACTGAAGCTTTCTTT. Amino acids: CASSPRWTNTEAFF.

V is TRBV27 and J is TRBJ2-7, with 8 bases fitting TRBD2. The CDR3 consists of 16 residues. CDR1 is MNHEY, CDR2 SMNVEV, per germline (reference sequence). The junction had 9 bases not matched to a gene; V was cut back by 3 bases and J by 2 bases. The CDR3 sequence is CASSLNRAGATYEQYF. Here the CDR3 DNA reads TGTGCCAGCAGTTTGAATCGAGCGGGAGCAACCTACGAGCAGTACTTC.

V usage is TRBV14 and J usage is TRBJ2-7; the D gene is possibly TRBD1 (6 bases). Trimming removed 3 bases at V and 3 bases at J, with 12 bases between. Germline V gives CDR1 SGHDN, CDR2 FVKESK. The CDR3 runs to 14 residues. The CDR3 DNA reads TGTGCCAGCAGCCATTGGGACACCATCTACGAGCAGTACTTC. Translated: CASSHWDTIYEQYF.

The CDR3 DNA follows: TGTGCCAGCAGCCCCACATCCGCTACCATGGAGACCCAGTACTTC. Protein product: CASSPTSATMETQYF. This chain uses TRBV7-9 with TRBJ2-5; no clear D gene. V lost 5 bases to trimming and J lost 5 bases, with 18 bases between them. CDR3 length: 15 residues. Germline CDR1 SEHNR, CDR2 FQNEAQ (reference sequence).

In the case of this clone: Within the sample, other DNA sequences also encode this same CDR3. This CDR3 is CASSVGLDSYEQYF. The DNA for the CDR3 is TGTGCCAGCAGCGTCGGGCTAGACTCCTACGAGCAGTACTTC. The chain is built from TRBV9 and TRBJ2-7; D not certain. The ends were cut back, 2 bases at V and 0 bases at J, with 9 bases in the middle. CDR3 size: 14 residues. The germline CDR1 and CDR2 sequences are SGDLS and YYNGEE.

J is TRBJ1-2 and V is TRBV5-1; D is unclear. The CDR3 loop spans 15 amino acids. Trimming removed 9 bases at V and 0 bases at J, with 18 bases between. Germline CDR1 reads SGHRS; CDR2 reads YFSETQ. The CDR3 DNA sequence: TGCGCCACCCAAGGCGGTCTGGGGTCTAACTATGGCTACACCTTC. It encodes CATQGGLGSNYGYTF.

The V gene is TRBV7-9, the J gene TRBJ1-1; D is perhaps TRBD1 (6 bases). The CDR3 consists of 17 residues. Germline lookup yields CDR1 SEHNR and CDR2 FQNEAQ (reference sequence). V lost 5 bases, J lost 0 bases, and 19 bases lay in between. CDR3 region: CASSPPIQGFMNTEAFF. CDR3 DNA: TGTGCCAGCAGCCCCCCAATCCAGGGGTTCATGAACACTGAAGCTTTCTTT.

The chain couples TRBV28 to TRBJ1-1; 8 bases align to TRBD1. Germline CDR1 reads MDHEN; CDR2 reads SYDVKM. The CDR3 sequence is 15 residues long. Trimming removed 4 bases from V and 3 bases from J; junction bases left unmatched: 7. DNA of the CDR3: TGTGCCAGCAGTTCTTTTGGACAGGGCGACACTGAAGCTTTCTTT. Translating gives CASSSFGQGDTEAFF.

This clone came up a few times. The chain has TRBV19 and TRBJ1-2; a weak D match, TRBD1 (5 bases). Germline V gene data show CDR1 as LNHDA and CDR2 as SQIVND (reference sequence). CDR3 length: 12 residues. Deletions cut 6 bases from V and 8 bases from J, with 13 bases between. The CDR3 DNA follows: TGTGCCAGTAGCCCCGAGGGGAAAGGCTACACCTTC. Encoded protein: CASSPEGKGYTF.

The gene calls are TRBV11-2 and TRBJ1-5, with a possible D match to TRBD1 (5 bases). The length of the CDR3 is 14 residues. Per the germline V gene, CDR1 is SGHAT and CDR2 is FQNNGV. V dropped 5 bases and J dropped 7 bases, with 15 bases sitting between them. CDR3: CASSTGTGGQPQHF. The CDR3 nucleotides are TGTGCCAGCAGCACCGGGACCGGGGGACAGCCCCAGCATTTT.

The rearrangement joins TRBV11-2 to TRBJ2-5; 9 bases are shared with TRBD1. The J call may be in error: the DNA end matches TRBJ2-7 better. This CDR3 is built from 14 residues. CDR1 SGHAT and CDR2 FQNNGV come from the germline V gene. The CDR3 reads CASSSGQGSYEQYF. The CDR3 DNA reads as TGTGCCAGCAGCTCGGGACAGGGCTCCTACGAGCAGTACTTC.

As regards this clone: The same CDR3 can be traced to other DNA sequences in this sample. The chain couples TRBV5-4 to TRBJ2-1, with 9 bases fitting TRBD2. The length of the CDR3 is 14 residues. With 5 bases clipped from V and 1 base from J, the junction kept 1 base outside the gene matches. The germline V gene has CDR1 SGHNT and CDR2 YYREEE (reference sequence). The CDR3 spells CASSLAGSYNEQFF. CDR3 bases: TGTGCCAGCAGTCTAGCGGGATCCTACAATGAGCAGTTCTTC.